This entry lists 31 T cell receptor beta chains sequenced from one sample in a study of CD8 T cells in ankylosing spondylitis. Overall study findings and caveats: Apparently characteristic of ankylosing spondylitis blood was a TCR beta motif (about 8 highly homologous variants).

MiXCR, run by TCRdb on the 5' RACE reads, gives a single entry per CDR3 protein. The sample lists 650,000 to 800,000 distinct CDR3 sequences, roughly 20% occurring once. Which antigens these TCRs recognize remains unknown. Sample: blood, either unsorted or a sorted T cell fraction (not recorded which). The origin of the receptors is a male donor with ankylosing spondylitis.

The CDR3 bases are TGCAGTGCTAGAGGAGGAGGCGACGGCTACACCTTC. Protein: CSARGGGDGYTF. The J gene is TRBJ1-2, the V gene TRBV20-1; the D is unclear. CDR1 is DFQATT, CDR2 SNEGSKA, per germline (reference sequence). V was clipped by 1 base and J by 8 bases, with 11 bases between them. The CDR3 loop spans 12 amino acids.

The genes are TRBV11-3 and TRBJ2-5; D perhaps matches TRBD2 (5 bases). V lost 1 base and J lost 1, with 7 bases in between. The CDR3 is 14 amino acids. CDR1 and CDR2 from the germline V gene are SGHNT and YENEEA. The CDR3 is CASSLGAVQETQYF. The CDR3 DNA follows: TGTGCCAGCAGCTTAGGAGCGGTCCAAGAGACCCAGTACTTC.

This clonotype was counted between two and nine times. The CDR3 spells CASSQYSMGQMNTEAFF. CDR3 in DNA: TGTGCCAGCAGCCAATACTCGATGGGACAGATGAACACTGAAGCTTTCTTT. This chain uses TRBV3-1 with TRBJ1-1; 7 bases are a match to TRBD1. J lost 0 bases, V lost 2 bases, and 9 bases had no gene match. Germline-derived CDR1 and CDR2 are LGHDT and YNNKEL (reference sequence). CDR3 length: 17 amino acids.

The DNA of the CDR3 is TGCAGTGCTCCTTTTAGCGGGAGTAGGACCGGGGAGCTGTTTTTT. Its translation is CSAPFSGSRTGELFF. The J gene is TRBJ2-2, the V gene TRBV20-1; the match to TRBD2 covers 9 bases. CDR1 DFQATT and CDR2 SNEGSKA come from the germline V gene (reference sequence). CDR3 length equals 15 residues. V lost 5 bases, J lost 5 bases, and 9 bases stayed unmatched.

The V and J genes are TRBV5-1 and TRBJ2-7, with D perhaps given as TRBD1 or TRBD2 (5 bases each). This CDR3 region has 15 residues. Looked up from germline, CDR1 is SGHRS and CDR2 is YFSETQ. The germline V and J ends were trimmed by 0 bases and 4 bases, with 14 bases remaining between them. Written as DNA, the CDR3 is TGCGCCAGCAGCTTGGTTGTCGGGGCCGAATACGAGCAGTACTTC. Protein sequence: CASSLVVGAEYEQYF. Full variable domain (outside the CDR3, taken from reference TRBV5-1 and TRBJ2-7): KAGVTQTPRYLIKTRGQQVTLSCSPISGHRSVSWYQQTPGQGLQFLFEYFSETQRNKGNFPGRFSGRQFSNSRSEMNVSTLELGDSALYLCASSLVVGAEYEQYFGPGTRLTVT.

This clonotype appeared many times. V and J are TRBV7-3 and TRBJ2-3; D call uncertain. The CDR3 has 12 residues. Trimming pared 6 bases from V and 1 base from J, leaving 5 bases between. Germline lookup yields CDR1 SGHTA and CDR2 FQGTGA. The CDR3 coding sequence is TGTGCCAGCAGTTCGGGCACAGATACGCAGTATTTT. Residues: CASSSGTDTQYF.

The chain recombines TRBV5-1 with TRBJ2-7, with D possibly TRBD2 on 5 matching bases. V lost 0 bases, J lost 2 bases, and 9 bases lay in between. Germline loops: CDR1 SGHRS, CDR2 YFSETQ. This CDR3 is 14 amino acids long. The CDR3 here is CASSLGPEAYEQYF. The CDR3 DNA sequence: TGCGCCAGCAGCTTGGGTCCGGAGGCCTACGAGCAGTACTTC.

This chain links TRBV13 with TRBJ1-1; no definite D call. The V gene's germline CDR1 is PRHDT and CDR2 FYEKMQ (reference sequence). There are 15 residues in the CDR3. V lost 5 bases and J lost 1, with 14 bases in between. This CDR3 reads CASSRYSIKNTEAFF. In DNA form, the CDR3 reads TGTGCCAGCAGCCGCTACTCGATAAAGAACACTGAAGCTTTCTTT.

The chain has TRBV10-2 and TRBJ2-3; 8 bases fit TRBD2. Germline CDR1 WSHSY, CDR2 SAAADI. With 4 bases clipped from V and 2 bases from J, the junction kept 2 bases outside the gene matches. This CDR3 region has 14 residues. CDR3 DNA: TGCGCCAGCAGTGCGGGACTAGACACAGATACGCAGTATTTT. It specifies CASSAGLDTDTQYF.

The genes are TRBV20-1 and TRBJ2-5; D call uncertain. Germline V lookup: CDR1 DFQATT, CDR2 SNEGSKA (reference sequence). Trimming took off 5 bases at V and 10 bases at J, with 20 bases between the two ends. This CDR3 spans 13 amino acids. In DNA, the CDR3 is TGCAGTGCTCATGACTCCGTTTATAAGAACCAGTACTTC. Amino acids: CSAHDSVYKNQYF.

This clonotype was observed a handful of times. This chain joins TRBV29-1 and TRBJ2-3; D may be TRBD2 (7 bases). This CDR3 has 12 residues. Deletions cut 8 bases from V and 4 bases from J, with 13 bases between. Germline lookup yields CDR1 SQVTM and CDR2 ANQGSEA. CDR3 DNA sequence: TGCAGCACCTGGGGGGGCTCAGATACGCAGTATTTT. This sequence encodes CSTWGGSDTQYF.

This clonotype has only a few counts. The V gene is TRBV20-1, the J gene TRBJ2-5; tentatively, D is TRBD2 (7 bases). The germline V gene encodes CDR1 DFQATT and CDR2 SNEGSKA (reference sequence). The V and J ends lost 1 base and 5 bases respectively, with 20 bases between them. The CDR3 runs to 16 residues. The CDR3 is CSARGPNRGGPETQYF. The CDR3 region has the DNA TGCAGTGCTAGAGGCCCCAACCGCGGGGGCCCGGAGACCCAGTACTTC.

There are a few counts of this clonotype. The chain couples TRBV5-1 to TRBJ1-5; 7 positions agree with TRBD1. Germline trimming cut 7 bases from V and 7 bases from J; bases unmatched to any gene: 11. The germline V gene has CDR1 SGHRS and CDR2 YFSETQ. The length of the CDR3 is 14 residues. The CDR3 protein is CASSWQGGTQPQHF. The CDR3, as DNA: TGCGCCAGCTCCTGGCAGGGGGGCACCCAGCCCCAGCATTTT.

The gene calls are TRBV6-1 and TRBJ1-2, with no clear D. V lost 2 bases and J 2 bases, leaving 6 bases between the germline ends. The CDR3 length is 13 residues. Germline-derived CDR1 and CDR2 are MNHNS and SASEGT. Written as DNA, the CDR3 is TGTGCCAGCAGTGAAACAGCAAACTATGGCTACACCTTC. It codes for CASSETANYGYTF.

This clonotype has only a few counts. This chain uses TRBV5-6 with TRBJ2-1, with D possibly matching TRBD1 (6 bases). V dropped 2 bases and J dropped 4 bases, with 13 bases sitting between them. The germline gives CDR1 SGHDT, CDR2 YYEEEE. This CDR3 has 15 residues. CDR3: CASSLRGSVYNEQFF. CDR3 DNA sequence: TGTGCCAGCAGCTTAAGGGGGAGCGTGTACAATGAGCAGTTCTTC.

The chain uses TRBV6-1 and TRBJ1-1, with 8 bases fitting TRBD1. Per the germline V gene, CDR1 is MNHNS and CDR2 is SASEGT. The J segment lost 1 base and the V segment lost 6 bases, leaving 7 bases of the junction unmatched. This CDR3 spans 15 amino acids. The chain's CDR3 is CASSPDRGTNTEAFF. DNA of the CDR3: TGTGCCAGCAGCCCCGACAGGGGAACGAACACTGAAGCTTTCTTT.

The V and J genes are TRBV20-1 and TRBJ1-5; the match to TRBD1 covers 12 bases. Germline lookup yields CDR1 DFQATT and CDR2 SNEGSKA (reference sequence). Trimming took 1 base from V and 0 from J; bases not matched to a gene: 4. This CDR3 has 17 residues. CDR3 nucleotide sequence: TGCAGTGCTAGAGGGGGGACAGGGGGCCGTAGCAATCAGCCCCAGCATTTT. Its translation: CSARGGTGGRSNQPQHF.

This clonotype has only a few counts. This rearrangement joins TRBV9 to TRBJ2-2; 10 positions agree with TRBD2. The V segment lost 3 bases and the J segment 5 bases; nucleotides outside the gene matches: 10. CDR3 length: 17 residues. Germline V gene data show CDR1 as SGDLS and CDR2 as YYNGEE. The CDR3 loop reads CASSARVNSGGTGELFF. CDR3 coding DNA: TGTGCCAGCAGCGCCCGGGTGAATAGCGGGGGGACCGGGGAGCTGTTTTTT.

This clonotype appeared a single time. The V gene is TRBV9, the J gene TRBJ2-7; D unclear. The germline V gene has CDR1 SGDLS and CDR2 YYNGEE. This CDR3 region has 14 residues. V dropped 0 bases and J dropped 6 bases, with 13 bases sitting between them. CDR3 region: CASSVAPSIGEQYF. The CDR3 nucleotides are TGTGCCAGCAGCGTAGCCCCAAGCATAGGCGAGCAGTACTTC.

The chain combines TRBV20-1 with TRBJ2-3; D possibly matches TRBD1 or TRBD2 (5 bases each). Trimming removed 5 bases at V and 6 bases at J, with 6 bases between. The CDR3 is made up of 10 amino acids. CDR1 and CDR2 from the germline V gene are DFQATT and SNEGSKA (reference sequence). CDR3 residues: CSAGGDTQYF. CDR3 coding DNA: TGCAGTGCTGGGGGTGATACGCAGTATTTT.

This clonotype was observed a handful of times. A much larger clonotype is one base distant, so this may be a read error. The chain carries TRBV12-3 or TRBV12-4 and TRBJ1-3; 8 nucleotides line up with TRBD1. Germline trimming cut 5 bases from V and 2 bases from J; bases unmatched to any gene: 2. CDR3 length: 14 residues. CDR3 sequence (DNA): TGTGCCAGCAGTCAGGGGGCGCCTGGAAACACCATATATTTT. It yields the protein CASSQGAPGNTIYF.

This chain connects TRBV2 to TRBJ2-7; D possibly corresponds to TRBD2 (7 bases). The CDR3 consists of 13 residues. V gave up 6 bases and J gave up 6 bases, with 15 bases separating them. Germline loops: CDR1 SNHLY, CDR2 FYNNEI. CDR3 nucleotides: TGTGCCAGCAGAGAGGGGGGGCCCCCCGAGCAGTACTTC. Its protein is CASREGGPPEQYF.

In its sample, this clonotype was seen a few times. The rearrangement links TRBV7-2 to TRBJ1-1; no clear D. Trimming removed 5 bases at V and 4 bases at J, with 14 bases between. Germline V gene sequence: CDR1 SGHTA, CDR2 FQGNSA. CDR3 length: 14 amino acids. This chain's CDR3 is CASSPPARPTEAFF. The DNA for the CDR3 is TGTGCCAGCAGCCCACCGGCGCGGCCCACTGAAGCTTTCTTT.

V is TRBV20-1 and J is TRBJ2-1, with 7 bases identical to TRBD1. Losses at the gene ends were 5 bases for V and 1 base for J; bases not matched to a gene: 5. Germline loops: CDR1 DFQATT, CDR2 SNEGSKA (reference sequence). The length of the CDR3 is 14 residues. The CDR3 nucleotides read TGCAGTGCTCCCTTCAGGGGGTCCTACAATGAGCAGTTCTTC. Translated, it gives CSAPFRGSYNEQFF.

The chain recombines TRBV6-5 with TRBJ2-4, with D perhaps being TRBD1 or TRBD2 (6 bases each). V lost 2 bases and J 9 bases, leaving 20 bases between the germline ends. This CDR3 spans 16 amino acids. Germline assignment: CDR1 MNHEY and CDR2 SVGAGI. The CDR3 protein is CASSYRGLTGASIQYF. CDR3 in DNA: TGTGCCAGCAGTTACAGGGGGTTGACGGGAGCGAGCATTCAGTACTTC.

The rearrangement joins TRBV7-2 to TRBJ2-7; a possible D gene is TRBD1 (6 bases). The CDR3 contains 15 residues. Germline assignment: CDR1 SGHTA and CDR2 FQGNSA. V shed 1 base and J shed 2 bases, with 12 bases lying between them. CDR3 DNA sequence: TGTGCCAGCAGCTTAGGCAGGGGCAAGACCTACGAGCAGTACTTC. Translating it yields CASSLGRGKTYEQYF.

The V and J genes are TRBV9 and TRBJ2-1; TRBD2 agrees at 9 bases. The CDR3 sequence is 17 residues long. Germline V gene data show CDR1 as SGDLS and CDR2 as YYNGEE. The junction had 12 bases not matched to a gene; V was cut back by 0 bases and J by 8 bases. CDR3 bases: TGTGCCAGCAGCGTAGTTGGTAGCGGGGGTCTAGCCCATGAGCAGTTCTTC. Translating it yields CASSVVGSGGLAHEQFF.

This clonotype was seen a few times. The CDR3 reads CASSLMVGDNEQFF. The CDR3, as DNA: TGTGCCAGCAGCTTAATGGTGGGCGACAATGAGCAGTTCTTC. J is TRBJ2-1 and V is TRBV7-9; D uncertain. Germline-derived CDR1 and CDR2 are SEHNR and FQNEAQ (reference sequence). The CDR3 has 14 residues. Trimming removed 2 bases from V and 5 bases from J, with 10 bases in between. The full variable domain, rest sourced from reference TRBV7-9 and TRBJ2-1, is DTGVSQNPRHKITKRGQNVTFRCDPISEHNRLYWYRQTLGQGPEFLTYFQNEAQLEKSRLLSDRFSAERPKGSFSTLEIQRTEQGDSAMYLCASSLMVGDNEQFFGPGTRLTVL.

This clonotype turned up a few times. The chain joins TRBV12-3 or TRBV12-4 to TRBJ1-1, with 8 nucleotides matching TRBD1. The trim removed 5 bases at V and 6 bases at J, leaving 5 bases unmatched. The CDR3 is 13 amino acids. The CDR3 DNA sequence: TGTGCCAGCAGTCCAAGGACAGGGCCTGAAGCTTTCTTT. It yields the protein CASSPRTGPEAFF.

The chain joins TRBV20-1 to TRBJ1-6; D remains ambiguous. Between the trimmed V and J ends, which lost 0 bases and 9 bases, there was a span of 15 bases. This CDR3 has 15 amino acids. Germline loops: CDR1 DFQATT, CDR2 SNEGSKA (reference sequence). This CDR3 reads CSARDLGHASSPLHF. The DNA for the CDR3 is TGCAGTGCTAGAGACCTTGGCCACGCTAGTTCACCCCTCCACTTT.

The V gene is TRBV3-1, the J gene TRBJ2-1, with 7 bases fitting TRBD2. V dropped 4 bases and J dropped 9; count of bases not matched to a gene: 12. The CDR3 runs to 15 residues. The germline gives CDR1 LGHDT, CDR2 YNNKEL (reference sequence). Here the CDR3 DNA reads TGTGCCAGCAGCCTACTATCCGGGACTACTAGTGAGCAGTTCTTC. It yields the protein CASSLLSGTTSEQFF.